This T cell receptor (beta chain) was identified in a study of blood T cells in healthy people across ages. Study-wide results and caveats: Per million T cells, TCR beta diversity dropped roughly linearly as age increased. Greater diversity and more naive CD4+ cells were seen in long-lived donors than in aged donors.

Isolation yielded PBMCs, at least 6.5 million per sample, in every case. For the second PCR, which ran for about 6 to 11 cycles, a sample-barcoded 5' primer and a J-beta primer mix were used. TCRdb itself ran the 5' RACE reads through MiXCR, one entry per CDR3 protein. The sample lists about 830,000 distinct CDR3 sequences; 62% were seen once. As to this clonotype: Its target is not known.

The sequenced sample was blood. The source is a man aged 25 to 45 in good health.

The CDR3: CAIRQGGGYTF. In DNA, the CDR3 is TGTGCCATTCGACAGGGGGGTGGCTACACCTTC. The chain combines TRBV10-3 with TRBJ1-2; 9 nucleotides line up with TRBD1. Germline trimming cut 9 bases from V and 7 bases from J; bases unmatched to any gene: 3. The germline V gene has CDR1 ENHRY and CDR2 SYGVKD. The length of the CDR3 is 11 residues.